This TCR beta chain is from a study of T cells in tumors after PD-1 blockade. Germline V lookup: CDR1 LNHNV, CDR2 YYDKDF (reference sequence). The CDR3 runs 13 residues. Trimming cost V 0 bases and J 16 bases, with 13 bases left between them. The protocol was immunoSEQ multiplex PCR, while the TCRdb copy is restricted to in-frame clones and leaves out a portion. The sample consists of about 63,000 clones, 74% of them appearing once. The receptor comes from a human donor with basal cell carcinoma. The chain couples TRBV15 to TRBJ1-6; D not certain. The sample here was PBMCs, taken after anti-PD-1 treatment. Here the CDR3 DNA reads TGTGCCACCAGCAGAGATCGGGTGAGCAGGCTCCACTTT. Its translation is CATSRDRVSRLHF.